Shown below are 30 T cell receptor beta chains from a single sample sequenced in a study of identical twins. One entry per CDR3 protein, called by TCRdb with MiXCR from the 5' RACE reads. In the table there are about 190,000 distinct CDR3 sequences, less than 20% of which are singletons. These same data were also listed under a study on T cells expressing NK-cell markers.

Source material: CD8+ T cells sorted from blood. These TCRs come from a woman aged 18-30 years in good health.

V usage is TRBV10-2 and J usage is TRBJ2-3; no firm D call. CDR3 length: 10 amino acids. Per the germline V gene, CDR1 is WSHSY and CDR2 is SAAADI. Trimming removed 6 bases from V and 6 bases from J, with 4 bases in between. The CDR3 is CASRQDTQYF. CDR3 DNA sequence: TGCGCCAGCAGGCAGGATACGCAGTATTTT.

This clonotype was seen a single time. V usage is TRBV7-9 and J usage is TRBJ1-2, with D uncertain. Per germline, CDR1 SEHNR and CDR2 FQNEAQ (reference sequence). With 5 bases removed from V and 0 bases from J, the gap between germline ends came to 16 bases. The CDR3 extends over 16 amino acids. The DNA for the CDR3 is TGTGCCAGCAGCCCTCCTTTACCCGGACCTAACTATGGCTACACCTTC. As protein: CASSPPLPGPNYGYTF.

This clonotype was recorded at least ten times. The chain combines TRBV12-3 or TRBV12-4 with TRBJ2-2; the D is unclear. The CDR3 is 16 amino acids. The V and J ends lost 5 bases and 5 bases respectively, with 18 bases between them. CDR3 sequence reads: CASSPLVIVDTGELFF. The CDR3 DNA sequence: TGTGCCAGCAGTCCCCTCGTGATAGTGGATACCGGGGAGCTGTTTTTT.

The chain joins TRBV6-6 to TRBJ2-1; D not certain. The CDR3 length is 10 residues. The ends were cut back, 8 bases at V and 8 bases at J, with 7 bases in the middle. Germline V gene lookup returns CDR1 MNHNY and CDR2 SVGAGI (reference sequence). In DNA form, the CDR3 reads TGTGCCAGCGGGTTCGATGAGCAGTTCTTC. Residues: CASGFDEQFF.

This rearrangement joins TRBV2 to TRBJ2-1; perhaps TRBD2 as D (6 bases). Germline CDR1 reads SNHLY; CDR2 reads FYNNEI. Trimming took off 6 bases at V and 3 bases at J, with 18 bases between the two ends. The CDR3 totals 16 residues. The CDR3 loop is CASRFVSSGIYNEQFF. The DNA for the CDR3 is TGTGCCAGCAGGTTCGTCAGTAGCGGTATCTACAATGAGCAGTTCTTC.

At least ten counts were recorded for this clonotype. V gene TRBV21-1 combines with J gene TRBJ2-2; whether TRBD1, the table's D call, matches the DNA was not checked. TRBV21-1 has pseudogene status. The CDR3 extends over 13 amino acids. The chain's CDR3 is CASSAQGAGELFF. CDR3 DNA sequence: TGTGCCAGCAGCGCACAGGGGGCCGGGGAGCTGTTTTTT.

This clonotype was seen only a few times. The chain links TRBV29-1 to TRBJ1-1; D gene unclear. The germline CDR1 and CDR2 sequences are SQVTM and ANQGSEA. Trimming pared 0 bases from V and 4 bases from J, leaving 6 bases between. The CDR3 spans 12 residues. The CDR3 DNA sequence: TGCAGCGTTGAAGAGCGGGCCACTGAAGCTTTCTTT. Translation: CSVEERATEAFF.

Only a few counts were recorded for this clonotype. V is TRBV15 and J is TRBJ2-7, with D possibly being TRBD2 (5 bases). The germline V and J ends were trimmed by 9 bases and 6 bases, with 18 bases remaining between them. The CDR3 consists of 13 residues. The V gene's germline CDR1 is LNHNV and CDR2 YYDKDF (reference sequence). For the CDR3, the DNA is TGTGCCACTCGCCCGACGGGAATAGGCGAGCAGTACTTC. Translated, it gives CATRPTGIGEQYF.

J is TRBJ2-1 and V is TRBV24-1, with TRBD1 matching 9 bases. Germline CDR1 KGHDR, CDR2 SFDVKD. The CDR3 runs 14 residues. The V and J ends lost 4 bases and 7 bases, in that order; junction bases with no gene match: 4. The CDR3 nucleotides read TGTGCCACCAGTGAGGCCGGGACAGGGAATGAGCAGTTCTTC. Amino acids: CATSEAGTGNEQFF.

The CDR3 region is CASSYDGSTVGKLFF. DNA for the CDR3: TGTGCCAGCAGTTACGACGGGTCGACAGTAGGAAAACTGTTTTTT. This chain links TRBV6-5 with TRBJ1-4; D is possibly TRBD1 (5 bases). Trimming left V 2 bases short and J 10 bases short, with 17 bases between. The CDR3 length is 15 residues. Per germline, CDR1 MNHEY and CDR2 SVGAGI.

V usage is TRBV6-2 or TRBV6-3 and J usage is TRBJ2-1; the D gene could be TRBD1 or TRBD2 (5 bases each). From germline, CDR1 is MNHEY and CDR2 SVGEGT. Deletions cut 11 bases from V and 6 bases from J, with 20 bases between. The CDR3 is made up of 14 amino acids. CDR3 amino acids: CAGSTGTHPNEQFF. CDR3 nucleotide sequence: TGTGCCGGTTCAACCGGGACCCACCCCAATGAGCAGTTCTTC.

The chain has TRBV9 and TRBJ2-3; TRBD1 agrees at 8 bases. Germline V CDR1 and CDR2: SGDLS, YYNGEE. The CDR3 totals 16 residues. J gave up 5 bases and V 3 bases, and 11 bases lay outside the gene matches. CDR3 nucleotide sequence: TGTGCCAGCAGCGCTTACGACAGGGGTTCCGTAGATACGCAGTATTTT. As protein: CASSAYDRGSVDTQYF.

This clonotype was counted a few times. V gene TRBV27 combines with J gene TRBJ2-1, with unresolved D. This CDR3 has 14 residues. The germline V gene encodes CDR1 MNHEY and CDR2 SMNVEV (reference sequence). V was cut by 3 bases and J by 0 bases, with 6 bases left in between. CDR3 loop: CASSFYSSYNEQFF. CDR3 sequence (DNA): TGTGCCAGCAGTTTTTACAGCTCCTACAATGAGCAGTTCTTC.

V is TRBV7-8 and J is TRBJ2-1; a weak D match, TRBD1 (6 bases). The V end was cut by 5 bases, the J end by 5 bases, with 10 bases between. The CDR3 has 13 residues. Germline V CDR1 and CDR2: SGHVS, FQNEAQ. CDR3 in DNA: TGTGCCAGCAGCCTACAGGGTAACAATGAGCAGTTCTTC. It encodes CASSLQGNNEQFF.

This clonotype came up a few times. This chain connects TRBV2 to TRBJ2-1, with 10 nucleotides matching TRBD2. CDR3 length: 15 residues. Trimming cost V 10 bases and J 2 bases; bases outside gene matches: 8. CDR1 and CDR2 (germline): SNHLY, FYNNEI. In nucleotides, the CDR3 is TGTGCCACCCAAGGGAGCGGGAGGGCCTACAATGAGCAGTTCTTC. This encodes CATQGSGRAYNEQFF.

There are a few counts of this clonotype. This chain joins TRBV5-6 and TRBJ1-2, with 10 bases that match TRBD1. V was clipped by 4 bases and J by 4 bases; unmatched bases: 4. The CDR3 has 14 residues. Germline CDR1 is SGHDT and CDR2 is YYEEEE. CDR3 DNA: TGTGCCAGCAGCCCAGGGACAGGGGTCTATGGCTACACCTTC. Translation: CASSPGTGVYGYTF. The full variable domain, with the rest looked up from reference TRBV5-6 and TRBJ1-2, is DAGVTQSPTHLIKTRGQQVTLRCSPKSGHDTVSWYQQALGQGPQFIFQYYEEEERQRGNFPDRFSGHQFPNYSSELNVNALLLGDSALYLCASSPGTGVYGYTFGSGTRLTVV.

This chain joins TRBV7-8 and TRBJ1-3, with D maybe TRBD1 (5 bases). The CDR3 consists of 15 residues. Germline assignment: CDR1 SGHVS and CDR2 FQNEAQ. V lost 1 base to trimming and J lost 2 bases, with 9 bases between them. The CDR3 is CASSLGVTAGNTIYF. The CDR3 region has the DNA TGTGCCAGCAGCTTAGGAGTGACAGCTGGAAACACCATATATTTT.

This clonotype appeared a few times. V gene TRBV7-9 combines with J gene TRBJ2-3; D is uncertain. V lost 5 bases to trimming and J lost 4 bases, with 16 bases between them. The CDR3 is made up of 15 amino acids. Germline V gene data show CDR1 as SEHNR and CDR2 as FQNEAQ (reference sequence). CDR3 sequence reads: CASSPSPFTPDTQYF. CDR3 nucleotides: TGTGCCAGCAGCCCCAGCCCATTTACTCCAGATACGCAGTATTTT.

This chain connects TRBV29-1 to TRBJ2-2; D might be TRBD1 or TRBD2, each matching 5 bases. The germline V gene has CDR1 SQVTM and CDR2 ANQGSEA. With 0 bases removed from V and 6 bases from J, the gap between germline ends came to 11 bases. The CDR3 is made up of 14 amino acids. The CDR3 region is CSVEEWGSAGELFF. CDR3 DNA: TGCAGCGTTGAAGAATGGGGGAGCGCCGGGGAGCTGTTTTTT.

The DNA for the CDR3 is TGTGCCAGCAGCCCCGATTCGAGTGGGGAGCTGTTTTTT. The encoded protein is CASSPDSSGELFF. The rearrangement joins TRBV12-3 or TRBV12-4 to TRBJ2-2; D is unresolved. CDR3 size: 13 residues. Trimming stripped 6 bases from V and 8 bases from J, with 13 bases between.

This clonotype was detected only a few times. This chain uses TRBV27 with TRBJ1-1, with 7 bases aligning to TRBD1. V shed 4 bases and J 4 bases; nucleotides not matched to a gene: 9. Germline CDR1 is MNHEY and CDR2 is SMNVEV (reference sequence). The CDR3 consists of 15 residues. CDR3 coding DNA: TGTGCCAGCAGTTCCCCAGCTACAGGGGTCACTGAAGCTTTCTTT. Residues: CASSSPATGVTEAFF.

There are a few counts of this clonotype. The J gene is TRBJ1-5, the V gene TRBV18; D gene uncertain. The CDR3 sequence is 13 residues long. V was pared by 6 bases and J by 4 bases, with 10 bases between. CDR1 and CDR2 (germline): KGHSH, LQKENI. The CDR3 DNA reads TGTGCCAGCTCCGCTGACGGAAATCAGCCCCAGCATTTT. It yields the protein CASSADGNQPQHF.

This clonotype occurred a few times. The chain couples TRBV9 to TRBJ1-1; weak D call: TRBD1 (6 bases). The CDR3 runs to 16 residues. Germline V gene lookup returns CDR1 SGDLS and CDR2 YYNGEE. With 0 bases removed from V and 5 bases from J, the gap between germline ends came to 17 bases. The CDR3 reads CASSVAEGQSRTEAFF. In DNA form, the CDR3 reads TGTGCCAGCAGCGTAGCCGAGGGACAATCACGGACTGAAGCTTTCTTT.

This clonotype has a handful of counts. Sequence at one end of the junction differs from germline and may be a read error. This chain links TRBV7-9 with TRBJ2-7; 11 bases fit TRBD2. There are 14 residues in the CDR3. Germline CDR1 and CDR2: SEHNR and FQNEAQ (reference sequence). The CDR3 sequence is CASSLTSGNYEQYF. The CDR3 DNA sequence: TGCGCCAGCAGCTTGACTAGCGGGAACTACGAGCAGTACTTC.

The DNA of the CDR3 is TGTGCCAGCAGCTTCGAGGGAGTCAAAAACATTCAGTACTTC. Translating it yields CASSFEGVKNIQYF. This chain joins TRBV7-9 and TRBJ2-4; possible D gene TRBD2, 5 bases. Between the trimmed V and J ends, which lost 3 bases and 3 bases, there was a span of 9 bases. The germline CDR1 and CDR2 sequences are SEHNR and FQNEAQ (reference sequence). The CDR3 consists of 14 residues.

The chain joins TRBV20-1 to TRBJ2-1; 8 bases align to TRBD2. Trimming took 0 bases from V and 10 from J; bases not matched to a gene: 8. The CDR3 has 14 residues. Germline loops: CDR1 DFQATT, CDR2 SNEGSKA (reference sequence). CDR3 in DNA: TGCAGTGCTAGAGATAGGGTAGCGGGGTGGGAGCAGTTCTTC. This sequence encodes CSARDRVAGWEQFF.

The chain has TRBV27 and TRBJ2-1; 7 nucleotides line up with TRBD2. V trimming: 8 bases; J trimming: 7 bases; junction bases outside the gene matches: 11. The CDR3 loop spans 14 amino acids. Germline lookup yields CDR1 MNHEY and CDR2 SMNVEV (reference sequence). The CDR3: CASGPGGWGNEQFF. The DNA of the CDR3 is TGTGCCAGCGGCCCCGGGGGGTGGGGGAATGAGCAGTTCTTC.

This chain links TRBV6-4 with TRBJ1-5, with D unresolved. This CDR3 is 11 amino acids long. Trimming removed 3 bases from V and 6 bases from J, with 3 bases in between. Germline values: CDR1 MRHNA, CDR2 SNTAGT. CDR3 sequence (DNA): TGTGCCAGCAGTGATAGTCAGCCCCAGCATTTT. It codes for CASSDSQPQHF.

The rearrangement uses TRBV6-2 or TRBV6-3 and TRBJ1-2; D is ambiguous. In germline, CDR1 is MNHEY, CDR2 SVGEGT. This CDR3 spans 11 amino acids. Trimming removed 10 bases from V and 4 bases from J, with 10 bases in between. The CDR3 DNA sequence: TGTGCCACCTCCCTGTTCTATGGCTACACCTTC. It yields the protein CATSLFYGYTF.

This sequence joins TRBV20-1 and TRBJ2-1, with D perhaps matching TRBD1 (6 bases). CDR1 is DFQATT, CDR2 SNEGSKA, per germline (reference sequence). There are 11 residues in the CDR3. Trimming shortened V by 5 bases and J by 15 bases, and 17 bases separated the two germline ends. The CDR3 coding sequence is TGCAGTGCTTTTACCAGGACAGACCTGTTCTTC. It is translated as CSAFTRTDLFF.